The 3 T cell receptor beta chains below were found in one sample sequenced in a study of control samples from healthy donors and cancer patients. Only in-frame clones appear in the TCRdb table, and some are missing; sequencing was by immunoSEQ multiplex PCR. The sample holds more than 110,000 clones, roughly 90% seen once. Sequences were obtained from blood. These receptors were collected from a man aged 25 to 40 in good health.

This clone was seen only once. The gene calls are TRBV6-6 and TRBJ1-1, with D possibly matching TRBD1 (5 bases). This CDR3 region has 14 residues. The germline CDR1 and CDR2 sequences are MNHNY and SVGAGI (reference sequence). V gave up 10 bases and J gave up 3 bases, with 18 bases separating them. Here the CDR3 reads CATLMWRGYTEAFF. The CDR3 DNA reads TGTGCCACCCTTATGTGGCGGGGGTACACTGAAGCTTTCTTT.

The chain uses TRBV19 and TRBJ2-1; 7 nucleotides align to TRBD2. The CDR3 length is 15 residues. Germline CDR1 and CDR2: LNHDA and SQIVND (reference sequence). J lost 5 bases, V lost 3 bases, and 7 bases had no gene match. The CDR3 bases are TGTGCCAGTAGTATTTGGTCTAGCGGAGACAATGAGCAGTTCTTC. Its protein is CASSIWSSGDNEQFF. The whole variable domain, remainder taken from reference TRBV19 and TRBJ2-1, is DGGITQSPKYLFRKEGQNVTLSCEQNLNHDAMYWYRQDPGQGLRLIYYSQIVNDFQKGDIAEGYSVSREKKESFPLTVTSAQKNPTAFYLCASSIWSSGDNEQFFGPGTRLTVL.

V and J are TRBV19 and TRBJ2-3, with TRBD2 as a possible D gene (6 bases). The CDR3 runs 15 residues. Germline V CDR1 and CDR2: LNHDA, SQIVND (reference sequence). Trimming left V 8 bases short and J 2 bases short, with 17 bases between. The DNA of the CDR3 is TGTGCCAGTGCATCCCGGGAGCGGGTCACAGATACGCAGTATTTT. Translation: CASASRERVTDTQYF.